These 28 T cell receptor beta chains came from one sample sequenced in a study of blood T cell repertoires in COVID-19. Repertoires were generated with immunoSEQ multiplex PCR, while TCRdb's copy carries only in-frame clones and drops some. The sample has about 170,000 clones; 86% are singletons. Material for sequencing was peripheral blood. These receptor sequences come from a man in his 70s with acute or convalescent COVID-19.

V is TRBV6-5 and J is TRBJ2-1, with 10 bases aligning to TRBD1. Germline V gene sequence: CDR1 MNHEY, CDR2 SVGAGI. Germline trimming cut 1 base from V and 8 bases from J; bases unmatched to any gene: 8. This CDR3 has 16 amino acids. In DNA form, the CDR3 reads TGTGCCAGCAGTTACTGGGGACAGGGGCGGAACGATGAGCAGTTCTTC. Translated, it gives CASSYWGQGRNDEQFF.

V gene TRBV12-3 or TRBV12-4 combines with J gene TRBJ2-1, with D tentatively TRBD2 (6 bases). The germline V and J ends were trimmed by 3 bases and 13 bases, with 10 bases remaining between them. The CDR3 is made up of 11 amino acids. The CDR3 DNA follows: TGTGCCAGCAGTTTTTACGGGAGACAGTTCTTC. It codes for CASSFYGRQFF.

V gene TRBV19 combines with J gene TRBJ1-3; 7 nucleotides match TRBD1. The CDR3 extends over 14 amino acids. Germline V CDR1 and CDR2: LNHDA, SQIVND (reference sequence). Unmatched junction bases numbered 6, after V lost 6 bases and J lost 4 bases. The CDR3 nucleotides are TGTGCCAGTAGGGGAAGGGGGCAAGGAAACACCATATATTTT. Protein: CASRGRGQGNTIYF.

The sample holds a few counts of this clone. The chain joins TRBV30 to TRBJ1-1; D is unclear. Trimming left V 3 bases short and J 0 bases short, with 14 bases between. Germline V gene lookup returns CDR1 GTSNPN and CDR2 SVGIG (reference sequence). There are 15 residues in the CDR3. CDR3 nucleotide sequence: TGTGCCTGGAGAGAGAGGGCATTGGTGAACACTGAAGCTTTCTTT. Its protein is CAWRERALVNTEAFF.

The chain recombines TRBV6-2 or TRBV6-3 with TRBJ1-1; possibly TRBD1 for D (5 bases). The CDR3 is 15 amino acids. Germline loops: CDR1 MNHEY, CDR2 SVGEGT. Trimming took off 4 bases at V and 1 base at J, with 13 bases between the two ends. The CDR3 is CASSWGLSANTEAFF. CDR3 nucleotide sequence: TGTGCCAGCAGTTGGGGACTATCAGCGAACACTGAAGCTTTCTTT.

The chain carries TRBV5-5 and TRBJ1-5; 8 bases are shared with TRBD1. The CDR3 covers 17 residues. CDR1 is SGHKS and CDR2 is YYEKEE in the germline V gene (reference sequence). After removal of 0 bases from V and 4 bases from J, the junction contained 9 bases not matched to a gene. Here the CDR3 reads CASSLGIGQGLNQPQHF. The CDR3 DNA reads TGTGCCAGCAGCTTGGGTATCGGACAGGGCCTAAATCAGCCCCAGCATTTT.

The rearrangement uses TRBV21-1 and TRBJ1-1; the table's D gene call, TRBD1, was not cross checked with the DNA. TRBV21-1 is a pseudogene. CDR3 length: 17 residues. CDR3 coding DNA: TGTGCCAGCAGCAAAAAAAAGGGACAAGGGGCGAACACTGAAGCTTTCTTT. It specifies CASSKKKGQGANTEAFF.

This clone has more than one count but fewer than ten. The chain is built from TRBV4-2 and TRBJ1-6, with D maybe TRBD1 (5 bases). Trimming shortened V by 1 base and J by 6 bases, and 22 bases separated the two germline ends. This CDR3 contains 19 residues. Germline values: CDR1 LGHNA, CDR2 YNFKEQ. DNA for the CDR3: TGTGCCAGCAGCCAAGGACAGACCCGGGGCGGGGTACGTAATTCACCCCTCCACTTT. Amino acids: CASSQGQTRGGVRNSPLHF.

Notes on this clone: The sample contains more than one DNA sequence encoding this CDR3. CDR3 in DNA: TGTGCCAGCAGTTCTCGGGGCACAGATACGCAGTATTTT. Protein product: CASSSRGTDTQYF. J is TRBJ2-3 and V is TRBV28; D call uncertain. V was cut by 4 bases and J by 1 base, with 6 bases left in between. The CDR3 sequence is 13 residues long. Germline assignment: CDR1 MDHEN and CDR2 SYDVKM.

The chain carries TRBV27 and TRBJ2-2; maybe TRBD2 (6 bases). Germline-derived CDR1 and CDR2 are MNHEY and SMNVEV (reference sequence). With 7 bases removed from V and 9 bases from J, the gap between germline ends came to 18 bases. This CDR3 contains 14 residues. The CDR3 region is CASTFSAGFRELFF. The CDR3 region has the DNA TGTGCCAGCACTTTCTCCGCGGGGTTTCGGGAGCTGTTTTTT.

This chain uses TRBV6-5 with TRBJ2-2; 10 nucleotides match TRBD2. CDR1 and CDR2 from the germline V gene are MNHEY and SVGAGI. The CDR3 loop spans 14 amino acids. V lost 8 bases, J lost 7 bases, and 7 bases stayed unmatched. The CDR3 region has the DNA TGTGCCAGCGGCCTAGCGGGGGTTTTCGGGGAGCTGTTTTTT. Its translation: CASGLAGVFGELFF.

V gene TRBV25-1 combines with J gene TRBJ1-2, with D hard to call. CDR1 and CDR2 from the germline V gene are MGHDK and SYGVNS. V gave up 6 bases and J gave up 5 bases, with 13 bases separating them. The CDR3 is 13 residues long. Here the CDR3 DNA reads TGTGCCAGCAGCGAAGAGCCGTGGTATGGCTACACCTTC. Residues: CASSEEPWYGYTF.

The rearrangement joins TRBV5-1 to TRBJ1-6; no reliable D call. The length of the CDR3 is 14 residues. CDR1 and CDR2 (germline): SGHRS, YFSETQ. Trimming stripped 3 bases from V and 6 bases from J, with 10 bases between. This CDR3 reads CASSSGSFNSPLHF. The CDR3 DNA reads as TGCGCCAGCAGCTCGGGGTCTTTTAATTCACCCCTCCACTTT.

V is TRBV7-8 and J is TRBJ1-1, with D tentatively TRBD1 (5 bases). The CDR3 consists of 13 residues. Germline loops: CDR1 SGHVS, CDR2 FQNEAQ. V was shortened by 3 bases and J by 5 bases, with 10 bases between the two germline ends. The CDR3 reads CASSFQGETEAFF. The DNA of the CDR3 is TGTGCCAGCAGCTTTCAGGGTGAGACTGAAGCTTTCTTT. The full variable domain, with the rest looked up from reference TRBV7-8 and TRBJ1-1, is GAGVSQSPRYKVAKRGQDVALRCDPISGHVSLFWYQQALGQGPEFLTYFQNEAQLDKSGLPSDRFFAERPEGSVSTLKIQRTQQEDSAVYLCASSFQGETEAFFGQGTRLTVV.

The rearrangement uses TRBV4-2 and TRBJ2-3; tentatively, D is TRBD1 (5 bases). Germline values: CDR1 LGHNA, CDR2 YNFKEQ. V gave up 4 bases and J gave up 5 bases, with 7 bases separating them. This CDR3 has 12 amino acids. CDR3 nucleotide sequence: TGTGCCAGCAGCCCCCAGGGAGATACGCAGTATTTT. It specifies CASSPQGDTQYF.

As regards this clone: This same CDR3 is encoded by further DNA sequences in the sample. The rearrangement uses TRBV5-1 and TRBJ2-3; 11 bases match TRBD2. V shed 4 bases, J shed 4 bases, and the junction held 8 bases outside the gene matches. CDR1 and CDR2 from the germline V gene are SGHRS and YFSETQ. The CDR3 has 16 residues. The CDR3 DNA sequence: TGCGCCAGCAGCGTTTTAGCGGGGGGGCGGGCAGATACGCAGTATTTT. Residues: CASSVLAGGRADTQYF.

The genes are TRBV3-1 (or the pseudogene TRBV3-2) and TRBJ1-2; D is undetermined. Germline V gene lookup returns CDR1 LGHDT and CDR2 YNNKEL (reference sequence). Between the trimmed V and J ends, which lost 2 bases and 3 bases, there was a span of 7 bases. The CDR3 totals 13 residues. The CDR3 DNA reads TGTGCCAGCAGCCAACGGGGAGACTATGGCTACACCTTC. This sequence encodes CASSQRGDYGYTF.

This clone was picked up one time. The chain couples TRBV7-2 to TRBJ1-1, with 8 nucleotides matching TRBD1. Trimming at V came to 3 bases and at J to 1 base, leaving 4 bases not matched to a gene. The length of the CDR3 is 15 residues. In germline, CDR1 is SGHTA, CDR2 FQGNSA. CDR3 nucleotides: TGTGCCAGCAGCTTCCTCGGGACAGGGAACACTGAAGCTTTCTTT. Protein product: CASSFLGTGNTEAFF.

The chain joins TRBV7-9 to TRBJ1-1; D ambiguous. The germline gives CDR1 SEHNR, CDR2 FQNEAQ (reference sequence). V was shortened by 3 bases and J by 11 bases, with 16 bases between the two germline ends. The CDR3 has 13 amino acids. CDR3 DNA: TGTGCCAGCAGCTTCTCGTCGCGGGGAGACGCTTTCTTT. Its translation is CASSFSSRGDAFF.

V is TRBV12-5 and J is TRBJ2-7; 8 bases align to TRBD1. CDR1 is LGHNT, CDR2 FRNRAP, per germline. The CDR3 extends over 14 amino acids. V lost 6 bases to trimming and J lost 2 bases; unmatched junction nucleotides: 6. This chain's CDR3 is CASGITGGTYEQYF. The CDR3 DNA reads TGTGCTAGTGGCATAACAGGGGGAACCTACGAGCAGTACTTC.

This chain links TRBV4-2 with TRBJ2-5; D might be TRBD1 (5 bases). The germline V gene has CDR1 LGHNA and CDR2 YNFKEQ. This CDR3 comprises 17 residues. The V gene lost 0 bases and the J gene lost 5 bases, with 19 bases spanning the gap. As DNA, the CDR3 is TGTGCCAGCAGCCAAGATATCGCTGCAGGGCTCATGGAGACCCAGTACTTC. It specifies CASSQDIAAGLMETQYF.

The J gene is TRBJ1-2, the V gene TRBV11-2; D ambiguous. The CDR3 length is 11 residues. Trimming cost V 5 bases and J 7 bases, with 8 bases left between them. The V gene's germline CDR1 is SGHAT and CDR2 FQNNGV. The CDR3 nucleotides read TGTGCCAGCAGCCCGAGTACTGGCTACACCTTC. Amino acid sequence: CASSPSTGYTF.

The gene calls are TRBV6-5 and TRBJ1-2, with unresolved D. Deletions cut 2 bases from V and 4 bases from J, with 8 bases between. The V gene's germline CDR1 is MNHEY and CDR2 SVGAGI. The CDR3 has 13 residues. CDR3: CASSYLGSYGYTF. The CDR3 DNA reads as TGTGCCAGCAGTTACCTGGGCAGCTATGGCTACACCTTC.

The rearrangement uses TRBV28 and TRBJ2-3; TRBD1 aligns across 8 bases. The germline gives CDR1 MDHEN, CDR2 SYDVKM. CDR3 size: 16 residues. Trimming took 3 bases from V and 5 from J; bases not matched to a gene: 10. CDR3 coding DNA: TGTGCCAGCAGTTTTGCGACAGGGGAAGAGATAGATACGCAGTATTTT. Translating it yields CASSFATGEEIDTQYF.

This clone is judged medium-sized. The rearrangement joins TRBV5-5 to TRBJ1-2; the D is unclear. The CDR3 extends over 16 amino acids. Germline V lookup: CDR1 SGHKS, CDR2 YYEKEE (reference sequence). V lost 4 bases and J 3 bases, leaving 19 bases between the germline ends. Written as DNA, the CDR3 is TGTGCCAGCAGCCCGGGATTTGGACTGGTCGACTATGGCTACACCTTC. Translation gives CASSPGFGLVDYGYTF.

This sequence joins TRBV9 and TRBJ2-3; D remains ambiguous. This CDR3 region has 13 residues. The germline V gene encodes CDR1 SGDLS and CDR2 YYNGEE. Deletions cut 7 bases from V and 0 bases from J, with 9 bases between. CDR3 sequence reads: CASHYGSTDTQYF. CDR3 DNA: TGTGCCAGCCACTACGGGAGCACAGATACGCAGTATTTT. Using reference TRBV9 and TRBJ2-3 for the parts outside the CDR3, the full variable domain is DSGVTQTPKHLITATGQRVTLRCSPRSGDLSVYWYQQSLDQGLQFLIQYYNGEERAKGNILERFSAQQFPDLHSELNLSSLELGDSALYFCASHYGSTDTQYFGPGTRLTVL.

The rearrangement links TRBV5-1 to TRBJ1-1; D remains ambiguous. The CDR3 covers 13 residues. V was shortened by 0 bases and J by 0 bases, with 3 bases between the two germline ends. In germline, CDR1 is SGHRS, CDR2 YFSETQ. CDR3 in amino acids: CASSLGVNTEAFF. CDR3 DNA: TGCGCCAGCAGCTTGGGCGTGAACACTGAAGCTTTCTTT.

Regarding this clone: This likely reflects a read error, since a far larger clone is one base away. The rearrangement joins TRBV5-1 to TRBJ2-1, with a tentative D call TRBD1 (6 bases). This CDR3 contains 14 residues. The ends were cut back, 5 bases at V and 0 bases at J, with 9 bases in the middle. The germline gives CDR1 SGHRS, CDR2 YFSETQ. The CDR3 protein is CASSWDNSYNEQFF. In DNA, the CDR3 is TGCGCCAGCAGTTGGGACAACTCCTACAATGAGCAGTTCTTC.